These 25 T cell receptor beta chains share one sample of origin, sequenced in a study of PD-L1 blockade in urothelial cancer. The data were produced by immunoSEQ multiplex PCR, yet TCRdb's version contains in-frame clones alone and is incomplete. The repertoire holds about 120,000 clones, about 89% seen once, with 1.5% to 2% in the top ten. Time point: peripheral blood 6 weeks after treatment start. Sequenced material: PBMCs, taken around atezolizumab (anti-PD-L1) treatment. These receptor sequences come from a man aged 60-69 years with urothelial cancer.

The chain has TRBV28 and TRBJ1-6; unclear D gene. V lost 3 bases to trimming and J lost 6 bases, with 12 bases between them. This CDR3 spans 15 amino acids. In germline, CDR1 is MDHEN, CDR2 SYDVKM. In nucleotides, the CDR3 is TGTGCCAGCAGTTTCCAGGTCACCCTTAATTCACCCCTCCACTTT. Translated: CASSFQVTLNSPLHF.

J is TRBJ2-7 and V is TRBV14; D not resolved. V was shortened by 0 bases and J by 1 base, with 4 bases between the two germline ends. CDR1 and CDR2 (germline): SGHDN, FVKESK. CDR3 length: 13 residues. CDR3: CASSQDRSYEQYF. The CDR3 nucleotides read TGTGCCAGCAGCCAAGACAGATCCTACGAGCAGTACTTC.

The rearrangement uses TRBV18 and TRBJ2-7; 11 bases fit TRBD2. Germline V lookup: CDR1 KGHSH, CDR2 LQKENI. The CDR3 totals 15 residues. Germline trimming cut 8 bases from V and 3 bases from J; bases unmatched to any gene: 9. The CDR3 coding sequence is TGTGCCAGCACCACCGGGACTAGCGGTAACTACGAGCAGTACTTC. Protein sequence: CASTTGTSGNYEQYF. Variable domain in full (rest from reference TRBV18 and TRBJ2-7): NAGVMQNPRHLVRRRGQEARLRCSPMKGHSHVYWYRQLPEEGLKFMVYLQKENIIDESGMPKERFSAEFPKEGPSILRIQQVVRGDSAAYFCASTTGTSGNYEQYFGPGTRLTVT.

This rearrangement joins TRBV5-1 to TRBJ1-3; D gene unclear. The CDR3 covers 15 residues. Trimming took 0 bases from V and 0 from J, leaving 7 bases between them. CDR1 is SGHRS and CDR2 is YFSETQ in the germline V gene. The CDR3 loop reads CASSLGVTSGNTIYF. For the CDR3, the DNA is TGCGCCAGCAGCTTGGGAGTAACCTCTGGAAACACCATATATTTT.

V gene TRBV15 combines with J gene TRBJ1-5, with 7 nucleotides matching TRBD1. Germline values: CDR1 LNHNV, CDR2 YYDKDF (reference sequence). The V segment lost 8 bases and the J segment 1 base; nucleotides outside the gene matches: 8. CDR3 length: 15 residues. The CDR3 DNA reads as TGTGCCACCTCGAGGACAGGCTTAAGCAATCAGCCCCAGCATTTT. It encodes CATSRTGLSNQPQHF.

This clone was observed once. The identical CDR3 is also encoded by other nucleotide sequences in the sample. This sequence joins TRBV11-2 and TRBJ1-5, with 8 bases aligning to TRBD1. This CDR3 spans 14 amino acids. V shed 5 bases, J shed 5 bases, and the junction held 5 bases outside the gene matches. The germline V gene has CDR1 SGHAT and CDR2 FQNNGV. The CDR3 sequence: CASSPGQGHQPQHF. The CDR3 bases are TGTGCCAGCAGCCCAGGACAGGGCCATCAGCCCCAGCATTTT.

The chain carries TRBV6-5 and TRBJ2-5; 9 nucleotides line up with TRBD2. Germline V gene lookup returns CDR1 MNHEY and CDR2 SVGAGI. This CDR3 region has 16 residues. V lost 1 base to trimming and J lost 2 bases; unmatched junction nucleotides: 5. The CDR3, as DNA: TGTGCCAGCAGTTACTGGGGCGGGGGGGAACAAGAGACCCAGTACTTC. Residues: CASSYWGGGEQETQYF.

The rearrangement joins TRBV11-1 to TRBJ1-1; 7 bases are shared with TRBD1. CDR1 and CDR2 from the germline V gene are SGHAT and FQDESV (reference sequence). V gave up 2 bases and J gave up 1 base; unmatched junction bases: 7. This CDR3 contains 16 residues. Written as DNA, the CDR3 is TGTGCCAGCAGCTTATGGACCGGGACAGCGAACACTGAAGCTTTCTTT. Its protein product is CASSLWTGTANTEAFF. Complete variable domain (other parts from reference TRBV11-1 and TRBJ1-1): EAEVAQSPRYKITEKSQAVAFWCDPISGHATLYWYRQILGQGPELLVQFQDESVVDDSQLPKDRFSAERLKGVDSTLKIQPAELGDSAMYLCASSLWTGTANTEAFFGQGTRLTVV.

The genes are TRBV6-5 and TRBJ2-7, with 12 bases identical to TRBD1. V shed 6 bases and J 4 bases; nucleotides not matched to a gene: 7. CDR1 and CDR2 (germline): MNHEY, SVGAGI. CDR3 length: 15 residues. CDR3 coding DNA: TGTGCCAGCAGAACCGGGACAGGGGGCGCATACGAGCAGTACTTC. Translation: CASRTGTGGAYEQYF.

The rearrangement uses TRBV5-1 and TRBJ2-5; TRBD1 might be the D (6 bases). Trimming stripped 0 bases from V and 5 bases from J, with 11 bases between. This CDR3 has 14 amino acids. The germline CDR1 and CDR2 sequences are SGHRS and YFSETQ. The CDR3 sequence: CASSLEGVRETQYF. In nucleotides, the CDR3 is TGCGCCAGCAGCTTGGAGGGGGTCCGGGAGACCCAGTACTTC.

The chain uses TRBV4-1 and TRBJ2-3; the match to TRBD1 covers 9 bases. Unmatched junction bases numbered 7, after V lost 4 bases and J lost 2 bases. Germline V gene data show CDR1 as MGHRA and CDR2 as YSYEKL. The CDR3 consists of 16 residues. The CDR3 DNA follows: TGCGCCAGCAGCCCCTGGGGACAGGGTGTCACAGATACGCAGTATTTT. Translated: CASSPWGQGVTDTQYF.

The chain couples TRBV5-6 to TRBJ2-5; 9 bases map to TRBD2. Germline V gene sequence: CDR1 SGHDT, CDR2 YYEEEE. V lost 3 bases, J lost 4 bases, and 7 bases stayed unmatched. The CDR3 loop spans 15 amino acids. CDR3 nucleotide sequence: TGTGCCAGCAGCTCAAGGCGGGGGGGCGGAGAGACCCAGTACTTC. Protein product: CASSSRRGGGETQYF. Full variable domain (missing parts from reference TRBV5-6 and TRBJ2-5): DAGVTQSPTHLIKTRGQQVTLRCSPKSGHDTVSWYQQALGQGPQFIFQYYEEEERQRGNFPDRFSGHQFPNYSSELNVNALLLGDSALYLCASSSRRGGGETQYFGPGTRLLVL.

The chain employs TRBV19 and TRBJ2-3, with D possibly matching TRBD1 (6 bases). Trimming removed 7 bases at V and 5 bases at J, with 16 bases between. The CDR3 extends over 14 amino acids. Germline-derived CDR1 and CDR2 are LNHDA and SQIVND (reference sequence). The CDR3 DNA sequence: TGTGCCAGTACAGCACAGGGACGTGGAGATACGCAGTATTTT. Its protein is CASTAQGRGDTQYF.

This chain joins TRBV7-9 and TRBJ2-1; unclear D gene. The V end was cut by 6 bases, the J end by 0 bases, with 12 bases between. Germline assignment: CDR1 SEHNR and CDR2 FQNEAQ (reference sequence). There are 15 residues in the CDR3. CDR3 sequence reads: CASSPDWSSYNEQFF. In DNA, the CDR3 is TGTGCCAGCAGTCCTGACTGGAGCTCCTACAATGAGCAGTTCTTC.

Written as DNA, the CDR3 is TGTGCCAGCAGCGAGCAGGGAACAGATACGCAGTATTTT. Protein product: CASSEQGTDTQYF. The chain is built from TRBV9 and TRBJ2-3, with a possible D match to TRBD1 (5 bases). This CDR3 region has 13 residues. The germline gives CDR1 SGDLS, CDR2 YYNGEE. V was clipped by 3 bases and J by 3 bases, with 8 bases between them.

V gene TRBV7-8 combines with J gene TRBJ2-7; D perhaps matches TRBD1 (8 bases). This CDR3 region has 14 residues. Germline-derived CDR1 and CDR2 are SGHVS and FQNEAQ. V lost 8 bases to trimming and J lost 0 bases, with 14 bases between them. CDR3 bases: TGTGCCAGCCGTACAGGGGGGGCCTCCTACGAGCAGTACTTC. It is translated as CASRTGGASYEQYF.

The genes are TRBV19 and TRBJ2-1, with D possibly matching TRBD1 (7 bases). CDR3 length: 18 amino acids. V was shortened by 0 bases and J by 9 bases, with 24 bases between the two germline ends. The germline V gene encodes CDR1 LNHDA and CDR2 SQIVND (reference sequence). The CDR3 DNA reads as TGTGCCAGTAGTATAGATCCCATCGGAGGAGGGGGCCGGTGTGAGCAGTTCTTC. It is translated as CASSIDPIGGGGRCEQFF.

CDR3 bases: TGTGCCAGCCATTCCGGACAGGGGACCCCAGATACGCAGTATTTT. Translated, it gives CASHSGQGTPDTQYF. This sequence joins TRBV19 and TRBJ2-3, with 9 bases that match TRBD1. The CDR3 is made up of 15 amino acids. CDR1 is LNHDA and CDR2 is SQIVND in the germline V gene (reference sequence). Unmatched junction bases numbered 11, after V lost 9 bases and J lost 4 bases.

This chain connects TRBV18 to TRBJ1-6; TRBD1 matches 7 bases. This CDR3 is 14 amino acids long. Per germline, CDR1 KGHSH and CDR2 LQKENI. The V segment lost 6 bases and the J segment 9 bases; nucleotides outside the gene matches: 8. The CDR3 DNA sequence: TGTGCCAGCTCGCCCGGGACAGCGGCTTCACCCCTCCACTTT. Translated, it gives CASSPGTAASPLHF.

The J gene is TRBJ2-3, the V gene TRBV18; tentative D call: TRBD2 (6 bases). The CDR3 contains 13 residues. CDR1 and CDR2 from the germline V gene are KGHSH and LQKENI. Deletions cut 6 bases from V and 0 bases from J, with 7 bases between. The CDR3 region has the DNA TGTGCCAGCTCGGCGGGAAGCACAGATACGCAGTATTTT. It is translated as CASSAGSTDTQYF.

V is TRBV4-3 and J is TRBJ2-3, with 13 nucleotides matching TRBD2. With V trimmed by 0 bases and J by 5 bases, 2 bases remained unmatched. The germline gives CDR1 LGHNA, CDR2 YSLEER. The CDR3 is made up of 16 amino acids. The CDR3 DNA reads TGCGCCAGCAGCCAAGAAACTAGCGGGGGGGTAGATACGCAGTATTTT. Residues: CASSQETSGGVDTQYF.

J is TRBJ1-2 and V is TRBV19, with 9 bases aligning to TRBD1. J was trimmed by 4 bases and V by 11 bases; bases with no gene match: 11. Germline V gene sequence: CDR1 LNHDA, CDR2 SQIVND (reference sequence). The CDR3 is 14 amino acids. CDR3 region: CAPPRDRVTYGYTF. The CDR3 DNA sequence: TGTGCCCCGCCCAGGGACAGGGTAACCTATGGCTACACCTTC.

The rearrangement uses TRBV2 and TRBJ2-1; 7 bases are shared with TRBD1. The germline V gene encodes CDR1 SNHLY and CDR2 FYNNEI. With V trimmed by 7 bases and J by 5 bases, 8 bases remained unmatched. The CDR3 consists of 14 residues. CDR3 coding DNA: TGTGCCAGCATGGGACAGCGCACTGACAATGAGCAGTTCTTC. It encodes CASMGQRTDNEQFF.

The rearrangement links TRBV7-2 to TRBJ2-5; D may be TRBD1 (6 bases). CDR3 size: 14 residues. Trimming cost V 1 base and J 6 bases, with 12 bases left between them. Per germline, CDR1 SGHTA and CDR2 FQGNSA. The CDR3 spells CASSLVQGKKTQYF. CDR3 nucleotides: TGTGCCAGCAGCTTAGTGCAGGGGAAGAAGACCCAGTACTTC.

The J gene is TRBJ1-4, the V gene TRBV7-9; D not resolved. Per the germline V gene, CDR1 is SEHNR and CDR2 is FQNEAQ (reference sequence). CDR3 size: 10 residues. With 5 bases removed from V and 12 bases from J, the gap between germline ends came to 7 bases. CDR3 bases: TGTGCCAGCAGCCCTACGGAACTGTTTTTT. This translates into CASSPTELFF.